This T cell receptor (beta chain) was sequenced for a study of T cell repertoires in cytomegalovirus infection. As for the study in general: Well-studied HLA-B-restricted CMV epitopes were used in the study alongside recently identified HLA-C-restricted ones. Public TCR beta signatures marked donors with CMV infection and the matching HLA.

With respect to this clonotype: Antigen unknown.

TCRdb re-called the reads through MiXCR, storing one row per CDR3 protein. The sample has fewer than 850,000 distinct CDR3 sequences; about 28% are singletons. The trim removed 4 bases at V and 3 bases at J, leaving 5 bases unmatched. The CDR3 loop spans 15 amino acids. Germline values: CDR1 SGHNT, CDR2 YYREEE (reference sequence). Overall study results and limits: People with CMV and the relevant HLA were identified by cumulative public TCR beta family frequency. In two of eight donors, the top clonotype was HLA-C-restricted CMV-specific.

Sequencing was performed on cultured CD8+ T cells from PBMCs, taken from culture after CMV antigen stimulation. The chain employs TRBV5-4 and TRBJ2-2; TRBD1 matches at 8 bases. This TCR was sampled from a human donor in good health (CMV status not recorded). Some clones in this sample may be carry-over from other donors' samples. The CDR3 is CASSIDRGYTGELFF. The CDR3 DNA reads TGTGCCAGCAGCATAGACAGGGGCTACACCGGGGAGCTGTTTTTT.